Shown below are 13 T cell receptor beta chains from a single sample sequenced in a study of Ad26.COV2.S vaccination and SARS-CoV-2 variants. Profiling relied on immunoSEQ multiplex PCR, and the TCRdb table lists in-frame clones only, not all of them. This sample has some 300,000 clones, with approximately 80% found just once. Documented treatment: roughly 19 received Ad26.COV2.S at low or high dose, single or two shots; five or six received placebo; per-sample allocation not given. Following the first vaccine or placebo injection, samples were taken on day 63. Sequencing was performed on peripheral blood, taken in a trial of Ad26.COV2.S vaccine versus placebo. These receptors all stem from a person between 18 and 65 years old who received the Ad26.COV2.S COVID-19 vaccine or a placebo.

The genes are TRBV2 and TRBJ1-6; TRBD1 is a possible D gene (6 bases). CDR1 and CDR2 (germline): SNHLY, FYNNEI. The CDR3 is 15 amino acids. Trimming removed 6 bases at V and 2 bases at J, with 11 bases between. The CDR3, as DNA: TGTGCCAGCAGGGAACAGGGTACCTATAATTCACCCCTCCACTTT. Protein sequence: CASREQGTYNSPLHF.

The chain is built from TRBV9 and TRBJ1-1, with unresolved D. Germline-derived CDR1 and CDR2 are SGDLS and YYNGEE. The V end was cut by 3 bases, the J end by 1 base, with 7 bases between. CDR3 length: 13 residues. The CDR3 loop is CASSAYANTEAFF. The CDR3 DNA sequence: TGTGCCAGCAGCGCCTATGCGAACACTGAAGCTTTCTTT.

This clone showed up just once. V is TRBV2 and J is TRBJ1-3; D is unclear. V gave up 1 base and J gave up 0 bases, with 10 bases separating them. Per the germline V gene, CDR1 is SNHLY and CDR2 is FYNNEI. The length of the CDR3 is 16 residues. The CDR3 DNA sequence: TGTGCCAGCAGTGAAGGGCTTGCTAACTCTGGAAACACCATATATTTT. This encodes CASSEGLANSGNTIYF.

The genes are TRBV25-1 and TRBJ2-2; D possibly corresponds to TRBD1 (5 bases). The CDR3 runs to 15 residues. Between the trimmed V and J ends, which lost 4 bases and 7 bases, there was a span of 16 bases. Per germline, CDR1 MGHDK and CDR2 SYGVNS. This CDR3 is CASSGAGMQNGELFF. In DNA form, the CDR3 reads TGTGCCAGCAGTGGGGCAGGGATGCAGAACGGGGAGCTGTTTTTT.

The chain is built from TRBV20-1 and TRBJ1-5; no clear D. V shed 3 bases and J shed 3 bases, with 12 bases lying between them. The CDR3 covers 14 residues. Looked up from germline, CDR1 is DFQATT and CDR2 is SNEGSKA (reference sequence). The chain's CDR3 is CSASGQFDNQPQHF. CDR3 coding DNA: TGCAGTGCTAGTGGCCAATTCGACAATCAGCCCCAGCATTTT.

V is TRBV2 and J is TRBJ1-2; no definite D call. This CDR3 has 13 residues. Germline CDR1 is SNHLY and CDR2 is FYNNEI. Trimming stripped 3 bases from V and 4 bases from J, with 9 bases between. The CDR3 loop reads CASSDGQIYGYTF. CDR3 sequence (DNA): TGTGCCAGCAGTGATGGGCAGATCTATGGCTACACCTTC.

The chain recombines TRBV28 with TRBJ2-1, with TRBD2 matching over 10 bases. CDR3 length: 16 amino acids. Germline V gives CDR1 MDHEN, CDR2 SYDVKM. With 11 bases clipped from V and 7 bases from J, the junction kept 17 bases outside the gene matches. CDR3 bases: TGTGCCGGAGGGAGGGCAGCGGGGGGGCAGCATAATGAGCAGTTCTTC. It specifies CAGGRAAGGQHNEQFF.

V and J are TRBV3-1 (or the pseudogene TRBV3-2) and TRBJ2-7; tentative D call: TRBD2 (6 bases). Trimming stripped 3 bases from V and 4 bases from J, with 10 bases between. This CDR3 contains 13 residues. CDR1 and CDR2 from the germline V gene are LGHDT and YNNKEL (reference sequence). DNA of the CDR3: TGTGCCAGCAGCCAGGGACTTAAATACGAGCAGTACTTC. It encodes CASSQGLKYEQYF.

The V gene is TRBV6-6, the J gene TRBJ1-2; D not certain. Trimming left V 6 bases short and J 4 bases short, with 21 bases between. CDR3 length equals 16 residues. Germline assignment: CDR1 MNHNY and CDR2 SVGAGI (reference sequence). In nucleotides, the CDR3 is TGTGCCAGCAGCCCCCCGGGCCGTCAGGTTCGCTATGGCTACACCTTC. Translating gives CASSPPGRQVRYGYTF.

The genes are TRBV5-1 and TRBJ2-3; D assignment may be TRBD1 or TRBD2 (5 bases each). The CDR3 contains 16 residues. V dropped 0 bases and J dropped 0 bases, with 11 bases sitting between them. The germline V gene has CDR1 SGHRS and CDR2 YFSETQ. CDR3 in DNA: TGCGCCAGCAGCTTGGCCGGGGCGGAGAGCACAGATACGCAGTATTTT. It translates to CASSLAGAESTDTQYF.

A few counts support this clone. The chain employs TRBV11-2 and TRBJ1-1; maybe TRBD1 (6 bases). V was pared by 1 base and J by 7 bases, with 13 bases between. The CDR3 extends over 14 amino acids. Germline V gene data show CDR1 as SGHAT and CDR2 as FQNNGV. CDR3: CASSLVRGGSEAFF. The CDR3 DNA reads TGTGCCAGCAGCTTAGTCAGGGGCGGGAGTGAAGCTTTCTTT.

This clone appeared a few times. The gene calls are TRBV5-5 and TRBJ1-1; 8 bases match TRBD1. CDR3 size: 16 residues. V lost 4 bases to trimming and J lost 2 bases; unmatched junction nucleotides: 10. The V gene's germline CDR1 is SGHKS and CDR2 YYEKEE (reference sequence). CDR3 in amino acids: CASSAQGGHLNTEAFF. CDR3 in DNA: TGTGCCAGCAGCGCACAGGGGGGCCACTTAAACACTGAAGCTTTCTTT. Using reference TRBV5-5 and TRBJ1-1 for the parts outside the CDR3, the full variable domain is DAGVTQSPTHLIKTRGQQVTLRCSPISGHKSVSWYQQVLGQGPQFIFQYYEKEERGRGNFPDRFSARQFPNYSSELNVNALLLGDSALYLCASSAQGGHLNTEAFFGQGTRLTVV.

This clone was seen a single time. This chain links TRBV5-6 with TRBJ2-1; no clear D gene. Per germline, CDR1 SGHDT and CDR2 YYEEEE. V gave up 0 bases and J gave up 0 bases, with 7 bases separating them. The CDR3 totals 15 residues. The CDR3 loop reads CASSLGYVSYNEQFF. The CDR3 bases are TGTGCCAGCAGCTTGGGGTACGTCTCCTACAATGAGCAGTTCTTC.